This passage covers 6 T cell receptor beta chains from one sample sequenced in a study of T cells in Graves' hyperthyroidism and ophthalmopathy. There were TCR beta CDR3 regions amplified from RNA transcripts. When the TCR CDR3 underwent first-round RT-PCR, the HTBI primer set was used. Each CDR3 protein is one row after TCRdb ran MiXCR on the multiplex PCR reads. The sample carries approximately 570,000 distinct CDR3 sequences, approximately 20% recorded once. Sequencing was carried out using blood. The source is a man between 35 and 55 years old with Graves' ophthalmopathy.

This clonotype occurred a few times. This chain joins TRBV20-1 and TRBJ2-7; tentative D call: TRBD1 (5 bases). The length of the CDR3 is 13 residues. Germline CDR1 and CDR2: DFQATT and SNEGSKA (reference sequence). V was shortened by 3 bases and J by 2 bases, with 11 bases between the two germline ends. The CDR3 spells CSARGHTAYEQYF. DNA for the CDR3: TGCAGTGCTAGGGGGCACACCGCCTACGAGCAGTACTTC.

The table lists this clonotype with many counts. The genes are TRBV9 and TRBJ2-5; TRBD2 agrees at 7 bases. The CDR3 extends over 16 amino acids. V shed 0 bases, J shed 2 bases, and the junction held 7 bases outside the gene matches. CDR1 is SGDLS, CDR2 YYNGEE, per germline. CDR3 DNA sequence: TGTGCCAGCAGCGTAGGGCCTAGCGGTGTTCAAGAGACCCAGTACTTC. This gives the protein CASSVGPSGVQETQYF.

CDR3: CASSLREGAKETQYF. As DNA, the CDR3 is TGTGCCAGCAGCTTGAGGGAGGGGGCAAAGGAGACCCAGTACTTC. This chain uses TRBV7-9 with TRBJ2-5, with D perhaps TRBD1 or TRBD2 (7 bases each). This CDR3 region has 15 residues. The V gene lost 3 bases and the J gene lost 5 bases, with 16 bases spanning the gap. Germline-derived CDR1 and CDR2 are SEHNR and FQNEAQ (reference sequence).

There are many counts of this clonotype. The rearrangement uses TRBV30 and TRBJ1-5, with D possibly matching TRBD1 (5 bases). Germline V gene lookup returns CDR1 GTSNPN and CDR2 SVGIG (reference sequence). This CDR3 has 14 residues. V was trimmed by 0 bases and J by 5 bases, leaving 11 bases between them. The CDR3 sequence is CAWSVLGGDQPQHF. The CDR3 DNA follows: TGTGCCTGGAGTGTACTTGGAGGGGATCAGCCCCAGCATTTT.

The chain uses TRBV7-2 and TRBJ2-7, with 10 bases identical to TRBD2. The CDR3 is 13 residues long. V lost 5 bases and J lost 6; bases outside the gene matches: 4. Germline lookup yields CDR1 SGHTA and CDR2 FQGNSA. CDR3 bases: TGTGCCAGCAGCCAGATAGCGGGAGGCGAGCAGTACTTC. This codes for CASSQIAGGEQYF.

A note on this clonotype: Being one base from a much bigger clone, this may be a read error. The chain uses TRBV5-1 and TRBJ2-1; possible D gene TRBD2, 6 bases. This CDR3 spans 16 amino acids. From germline, CDR1 is SGHRS and CDR2 YFSETQ. The V end was cut by 1 base, the J end by 4 bases, with 15 bases between. In DNA, the CDR3 is TGCGCCAGCAGCTTGCGGACTAACGGGACGTACAATGAGCAGTTCTTC. It is translated as CASSLRTNGTYNEQFF.